This TCR beta chain was documented in a study of cytomegalovirus exposure and HLA in healthy donors. The PCR employed 60 Vbeta primers together with 13 Jbeta primers. In the source study's methods: An analysis performed later counted about 80 million unique TCR beta chains (approximately 10 million of them shared). Repertoires were generated with immunoSEQ multiplex PCR, while TCRdb's copy carries only in-frame clones and drops some. For V, J and clone size, that table is used; D and trimming come from the DNA. The table records about 180,000 clones, around 80% of them present only once. On this clone: As yet, its antigen is unknown.

This CDR3 is built from 15 residues. Germline V gene sequence: CDR1 LGHNA, CDR2 YNFKEQ. V lost 1 base to trimming and J lost 6 bases; unmatched junction nucleotides: 8. Findings and caveats of the study: Most sequenced TCRs were rare (though some public TCRs occurred in many donors). TCR beta V segments were, for the most part, productive about 90% or about 30% of the time in an earlier analysis. Indistinguishability led to the exclusion of some V segments, TRBV6-2 and TRBV6-3 included.

Sequenced: PBMCs. This rearrangement joins TRBV4-2 to TRBJ2-7; 8 nucleotides align to TRBD2. This clonotype was obtained from a young man in good health and CMV-seronegative. CDR3 DNA sequence: TGTGCCAGCAGCCAAGGGCCCAGCGGGAGTTCCGAGCAGTACTTC. This codes for CASSQGPSGSSEQYF.